This entry concerns a single T cell receptor beta chain. Assay: immunoSEQ multiplex PCR; the TCRdb copy retains only in-frame clones and omits some. The sample lists about 150,000 clones, around nine tenths seen once, with approximately 1.8% in the top ten. This CDR3 is built from 11 residues. Trimming removed 3 bases from V and 4 bases from J, with 6 bases in between. Germline V lookup: CDR1 DFQATT, CDR2 SNEGSKA (reference sequence). This record comes from a study of control samples from healthy donors and cancer patients. The sample comprised blood. The clonotype was recovered from a man aged 18 to 29 in good health. The chain uses TRBV20-1 and TRBJ2-5, with D perhaps given as TRBD1 or TRBD2 (5 bases each). The CDR3 DNA reads TGCAGTGCTAGGAGGGGAGAGACCCAGTACTTC. Its translation is CSARRGETQYF.